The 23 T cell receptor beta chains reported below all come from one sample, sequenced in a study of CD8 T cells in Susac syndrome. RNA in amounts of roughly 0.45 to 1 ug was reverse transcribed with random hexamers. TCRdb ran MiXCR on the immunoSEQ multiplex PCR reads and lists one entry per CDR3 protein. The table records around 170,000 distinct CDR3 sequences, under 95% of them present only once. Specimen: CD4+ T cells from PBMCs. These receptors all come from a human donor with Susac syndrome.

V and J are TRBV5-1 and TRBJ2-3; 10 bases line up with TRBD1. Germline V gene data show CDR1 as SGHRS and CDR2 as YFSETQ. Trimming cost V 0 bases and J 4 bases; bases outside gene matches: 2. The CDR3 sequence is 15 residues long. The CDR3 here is CASSLEGQGSDTQYF. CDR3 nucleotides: TGCGCCAGCAGCTTGGAGGGACAGGGGTCAGATACGCAGTATTTT. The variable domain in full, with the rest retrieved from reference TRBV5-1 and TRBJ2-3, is KAGVTQTPRYLIKTRGQQVTLSCSPISGHRSVSWYQQTPGQGLQFLFEYFSETQRNKGNFPGRFSGRQFSNSRSEMNVSTLELGDSALYLCASSLEGQGSDTQYFGPGTRLTVL.

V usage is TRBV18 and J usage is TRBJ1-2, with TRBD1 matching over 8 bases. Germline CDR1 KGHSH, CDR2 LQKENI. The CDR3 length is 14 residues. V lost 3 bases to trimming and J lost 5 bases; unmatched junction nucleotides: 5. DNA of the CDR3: TGTGCCAGCTCACCGCAGACAGGGGATTATGGCTACACCTTC. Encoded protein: CASSPQTGDYGYTF.

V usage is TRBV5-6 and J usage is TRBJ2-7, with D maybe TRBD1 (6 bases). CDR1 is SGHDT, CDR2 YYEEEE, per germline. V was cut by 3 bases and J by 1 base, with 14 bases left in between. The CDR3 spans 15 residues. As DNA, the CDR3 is TGTGCCAGCAGCTGGAACCCACAGGGATCCTACGAGCAGTACTTC. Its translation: CASSWNPQGSYEQYF.

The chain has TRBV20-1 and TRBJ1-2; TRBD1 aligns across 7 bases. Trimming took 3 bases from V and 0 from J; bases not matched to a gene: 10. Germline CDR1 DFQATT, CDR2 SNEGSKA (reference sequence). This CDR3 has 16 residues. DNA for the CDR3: TGCAGTGCTAGCCGACAGGGCGGGGGGACTAACTATGGCTACACCTTC. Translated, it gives CSASRQGGGTNYGYTF.

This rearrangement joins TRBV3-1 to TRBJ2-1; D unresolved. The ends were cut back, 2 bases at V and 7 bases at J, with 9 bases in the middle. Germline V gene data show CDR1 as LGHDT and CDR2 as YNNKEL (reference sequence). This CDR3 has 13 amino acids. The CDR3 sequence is CASSQLGANEQFF. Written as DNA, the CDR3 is TGTGCCAGCAGCCAACTAGGAGCGAATGAGCAGTTCTTC.

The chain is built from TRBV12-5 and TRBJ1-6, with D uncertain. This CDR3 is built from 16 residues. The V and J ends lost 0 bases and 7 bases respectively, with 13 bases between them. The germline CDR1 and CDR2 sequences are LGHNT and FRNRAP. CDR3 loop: CASGLVAGRENSPLHF. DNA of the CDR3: TGTGCTAGTGGTTTGGTCGCCGGCAGAGAGAATTCACCCCTCCACTTT.

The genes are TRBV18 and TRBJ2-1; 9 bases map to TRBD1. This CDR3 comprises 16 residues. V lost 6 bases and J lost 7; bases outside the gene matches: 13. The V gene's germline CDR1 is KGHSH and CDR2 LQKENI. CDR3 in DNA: TGTGCCAGCTCCAAGGCCGGGACAGGGTTTAGGAATGAGCAGTTCTTC. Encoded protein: CASSKAGTGFRNEQFF.

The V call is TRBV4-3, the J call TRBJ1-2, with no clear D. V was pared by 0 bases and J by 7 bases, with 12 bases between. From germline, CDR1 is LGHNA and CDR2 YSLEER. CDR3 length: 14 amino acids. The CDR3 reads CASSQDIDPFGYTF. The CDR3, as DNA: TGCGCCAGCAGCCAAGATATCGACCCCTTTGGCTACACCTTC.

The CDR3 coding sequence is TGCAGTGCTAGCGGTTCCGCAGACGGGGCAGATACGCAGTATTTT. It specifies CSASGSADGADTQYF. The chain carries TRBV20-1 and TRBJ2-3, with a weak D call TRBD2 (5 bases). CDR3 size: 15 residues. Germline V gives CDR1 DFQATT, CDR2 SNEGSKA (reference sequence). Trimming left V 3 bases short and J 4 bases short, with 17 bases between.

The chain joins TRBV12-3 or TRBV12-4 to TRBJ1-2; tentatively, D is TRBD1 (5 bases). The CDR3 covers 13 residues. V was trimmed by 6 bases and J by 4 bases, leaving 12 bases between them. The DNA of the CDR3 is TGTGCCAGCAGCCACCGGGACTCCTATGGCTACACCTTC. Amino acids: CASSHRDSYGYTF.

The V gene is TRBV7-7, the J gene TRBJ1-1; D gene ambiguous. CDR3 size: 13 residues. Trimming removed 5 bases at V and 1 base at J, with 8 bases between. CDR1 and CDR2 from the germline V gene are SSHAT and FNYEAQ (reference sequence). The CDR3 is CASSQAWNTEAFF. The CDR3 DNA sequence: TGTGCCAGCAGCCAAGCATGGAACACTGAAGCTTTCTTT.

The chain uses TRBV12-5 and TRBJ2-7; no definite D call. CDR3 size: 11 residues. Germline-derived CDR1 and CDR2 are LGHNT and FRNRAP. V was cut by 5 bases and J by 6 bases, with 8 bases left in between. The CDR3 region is CASGTVGEQYF. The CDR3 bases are TGTGCTAGTGGTACGGTCGGCGAGCAGTACTTC.

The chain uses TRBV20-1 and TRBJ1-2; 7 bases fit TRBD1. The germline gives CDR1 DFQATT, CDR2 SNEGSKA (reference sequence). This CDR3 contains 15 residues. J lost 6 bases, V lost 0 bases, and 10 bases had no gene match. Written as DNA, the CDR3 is TGCAGTGCTAGAGATGTCTACAGGGGAATCGATGGCTACACCTTC. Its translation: CSARDVYRGIDGYTF.

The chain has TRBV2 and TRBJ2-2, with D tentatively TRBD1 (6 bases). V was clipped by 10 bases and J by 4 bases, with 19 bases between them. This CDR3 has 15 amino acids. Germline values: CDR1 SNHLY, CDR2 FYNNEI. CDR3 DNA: TGTGCCACCACTCGTGGGCAGGGGATCACCGGGGAGCTGTTTTTT. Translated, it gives CATTRGQGITGELFF.

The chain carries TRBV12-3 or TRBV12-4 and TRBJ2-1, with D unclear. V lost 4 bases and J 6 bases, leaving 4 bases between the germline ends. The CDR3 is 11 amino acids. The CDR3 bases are TGTGCCAGCAGTTGGGGCAATGAGCAGTTCTTC. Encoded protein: CASSWGNEQFF.

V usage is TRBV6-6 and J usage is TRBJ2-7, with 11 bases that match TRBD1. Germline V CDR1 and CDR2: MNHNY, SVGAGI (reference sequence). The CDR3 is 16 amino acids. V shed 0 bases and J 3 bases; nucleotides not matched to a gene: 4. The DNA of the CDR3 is TGTGCCAGCAGTTACTCAAGGACAGGGGGCGACTACGAGCAGTACTTC. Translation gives CASSYSRTGGDYEQYF.

CDR3 sequence: CATSRDHDFIKNIQYF. Written as DNA, the CDR3 is TGTGCCACCAGCAGAGACCACGACTTTATTAAAAACATTCAGTACTTC. V and J are TRBV15 and TRBJ2-4; no clear D. Trimming took 0 bases from V and 4 from J, leaving 13 bases between them. Germline V lookup: CDR1 LNHNV, CDR2 YYDKDF (reference sequence). The CDR3 runs 16 residues.

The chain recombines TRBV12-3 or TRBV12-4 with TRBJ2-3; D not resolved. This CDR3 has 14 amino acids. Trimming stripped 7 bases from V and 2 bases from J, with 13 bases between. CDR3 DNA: TGTGCCAGCAAACGAGCACTCACCACAGATACGCAGTATTTT. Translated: CASKRALTTDTQYF.

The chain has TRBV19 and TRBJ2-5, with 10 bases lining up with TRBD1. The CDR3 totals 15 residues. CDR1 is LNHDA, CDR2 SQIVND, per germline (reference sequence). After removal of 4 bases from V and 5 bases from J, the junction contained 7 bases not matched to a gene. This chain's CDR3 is CASSNRQGAWETQYF. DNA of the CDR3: TGTGCCAGTAGTAATCGACAGGGGGCATGGGAGACCCAGTACTTC.

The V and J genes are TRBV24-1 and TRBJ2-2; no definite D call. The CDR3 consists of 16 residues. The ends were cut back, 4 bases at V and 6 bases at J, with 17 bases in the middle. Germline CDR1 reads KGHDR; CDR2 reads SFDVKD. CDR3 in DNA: TGTGCCACCAGTGACCCTGTGGGAACGAAGGCCGGGGAGCTGTTTTTT. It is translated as CATSDPVGTKAGELFF.

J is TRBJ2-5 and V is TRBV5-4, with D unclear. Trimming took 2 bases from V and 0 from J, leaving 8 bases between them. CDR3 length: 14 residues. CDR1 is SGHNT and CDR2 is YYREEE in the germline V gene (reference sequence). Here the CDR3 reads CASSFTGHQETQYF. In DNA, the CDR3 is TGTGCCAGCAGCTTTACCGGGCACCAAGAGACCCAGTACTTC.

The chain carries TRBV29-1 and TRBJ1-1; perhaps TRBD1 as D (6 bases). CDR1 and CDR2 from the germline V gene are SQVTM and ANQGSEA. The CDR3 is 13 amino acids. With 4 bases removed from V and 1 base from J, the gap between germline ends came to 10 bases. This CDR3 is CSVVGGANTEAFF. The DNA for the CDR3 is TGCAGCGTTGTTGGGGGGGCGAACACTGAAGCTTTCTTT.

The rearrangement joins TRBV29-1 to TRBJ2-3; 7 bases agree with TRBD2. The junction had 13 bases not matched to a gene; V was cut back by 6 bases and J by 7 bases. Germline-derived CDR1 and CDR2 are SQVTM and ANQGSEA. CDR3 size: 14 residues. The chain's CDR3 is CSVEKVAGTHTQYF. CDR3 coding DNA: TGCAGCGTAGAGAAAGTAGCGGGTACTCATACGCAGTATTTT.